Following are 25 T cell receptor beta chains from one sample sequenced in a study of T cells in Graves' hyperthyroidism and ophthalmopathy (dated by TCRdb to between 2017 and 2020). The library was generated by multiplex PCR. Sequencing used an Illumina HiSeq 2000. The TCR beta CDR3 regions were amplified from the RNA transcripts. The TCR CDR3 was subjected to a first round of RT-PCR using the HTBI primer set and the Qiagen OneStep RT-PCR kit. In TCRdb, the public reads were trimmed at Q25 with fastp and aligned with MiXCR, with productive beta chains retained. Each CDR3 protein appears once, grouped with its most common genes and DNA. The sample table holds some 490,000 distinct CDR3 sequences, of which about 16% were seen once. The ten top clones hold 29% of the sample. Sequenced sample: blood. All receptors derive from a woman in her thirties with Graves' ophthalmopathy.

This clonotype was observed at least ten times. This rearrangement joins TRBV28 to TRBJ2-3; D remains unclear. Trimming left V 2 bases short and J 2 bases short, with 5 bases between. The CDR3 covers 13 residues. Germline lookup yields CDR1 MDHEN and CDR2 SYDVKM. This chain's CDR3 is CASSLMHTDTQYF. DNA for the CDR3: TGTGCCAGCAGTTTAATGCACACAGATACGCAGTATTTT.

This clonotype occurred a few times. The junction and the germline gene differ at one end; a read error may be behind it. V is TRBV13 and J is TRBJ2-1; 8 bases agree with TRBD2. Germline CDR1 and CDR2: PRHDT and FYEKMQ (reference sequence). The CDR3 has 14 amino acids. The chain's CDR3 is CASSVGWAGGEQFF. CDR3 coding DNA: TGTGCCAGCAGCGTAGGGTGGGCGGGAGGTGAGCAGTTCTTC. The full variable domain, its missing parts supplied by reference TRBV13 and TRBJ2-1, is AAGVIQSPRHLIKEKRETATLKCYPIPRHDTVYWYQQGPGQDPQFLISFYEKMQSDKGSIPDRFSAQQFSDYHSELNMSSLELGDSALYFCASSVGWAGGEQFFGPGTRLTVL.

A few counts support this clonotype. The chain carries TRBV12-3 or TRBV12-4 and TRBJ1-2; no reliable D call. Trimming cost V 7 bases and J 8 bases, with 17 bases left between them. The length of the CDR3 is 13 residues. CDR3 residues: CASTETARAGYTF. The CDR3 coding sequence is TGTGCCAGCACCGAAACAGCGCGAGCCGGCTACACCTTC.

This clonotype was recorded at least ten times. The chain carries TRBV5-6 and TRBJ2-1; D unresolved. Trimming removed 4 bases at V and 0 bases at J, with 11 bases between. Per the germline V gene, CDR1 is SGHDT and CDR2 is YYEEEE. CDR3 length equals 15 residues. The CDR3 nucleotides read TGTGCCAGCAGCCCGACGGTGATCTCCTACAATGAGCAGTTCTTC. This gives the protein CASSPTVISYNEQFF. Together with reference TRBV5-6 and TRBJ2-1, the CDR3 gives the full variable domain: DAGVTQSPTHLIKTRGQQVTLRCSPKSGHDTVSWYQQALGQGPQFIFQYYEEEERQRGNFPDRFSGHQFPNYSSELNVNALLLGDSALYLCASSPTVISYNEQFFGPGTRLTVL.

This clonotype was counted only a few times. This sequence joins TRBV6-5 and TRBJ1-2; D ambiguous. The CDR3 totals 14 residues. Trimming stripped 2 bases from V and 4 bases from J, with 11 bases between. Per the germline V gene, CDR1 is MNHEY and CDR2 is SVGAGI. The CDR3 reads CASSYAGPSYGYTF. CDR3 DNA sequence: TGTGCCAGCAGTTACGCGGGCCCCTCCTATGGCTACACCTTC.

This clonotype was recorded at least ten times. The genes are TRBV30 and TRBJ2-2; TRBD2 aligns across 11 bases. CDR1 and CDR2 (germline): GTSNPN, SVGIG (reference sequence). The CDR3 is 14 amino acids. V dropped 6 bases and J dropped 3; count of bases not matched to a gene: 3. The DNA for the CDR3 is TGTGCCTGTTTGGGACTAGCGGACACCGGGGAGCTGTTTTTT. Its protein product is CACLGLADTGELFF.

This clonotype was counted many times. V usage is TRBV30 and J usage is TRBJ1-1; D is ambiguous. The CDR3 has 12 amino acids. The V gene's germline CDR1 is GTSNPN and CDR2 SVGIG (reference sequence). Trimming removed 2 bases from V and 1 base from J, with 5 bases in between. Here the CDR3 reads CAWSWGNTEAFF. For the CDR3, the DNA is TGTGCCTGGAGTTGGGGGAACACTGAAGCTTTCTTT. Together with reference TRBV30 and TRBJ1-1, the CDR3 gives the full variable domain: SQTIHQWPATLVQPVGSPLSLECTVEGTSNPNLYWYRQAAGRGLQLLFYSVGIGQISSEVPQNLSASRPQDRQFILSSKKLLLSDSGFYLCAWSWGNTEAFFGQGTRLTVV.

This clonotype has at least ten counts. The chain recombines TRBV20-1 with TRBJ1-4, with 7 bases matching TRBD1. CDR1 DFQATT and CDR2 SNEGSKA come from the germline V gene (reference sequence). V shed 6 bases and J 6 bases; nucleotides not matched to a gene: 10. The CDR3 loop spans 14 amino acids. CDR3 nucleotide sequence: TGCAGTGCCGAAGACAGGGCCGGGGATGAAAAACTGTTTTTT. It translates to CSAEDRAGDEKLFF.

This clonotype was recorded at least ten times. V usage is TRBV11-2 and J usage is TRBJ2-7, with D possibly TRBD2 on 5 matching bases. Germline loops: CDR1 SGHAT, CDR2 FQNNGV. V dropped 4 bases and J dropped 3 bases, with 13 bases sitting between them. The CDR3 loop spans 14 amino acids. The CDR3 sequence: CASSSTKRDYEQYF. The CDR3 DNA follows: TGTGCCAGCAGCTCAACAAAGAGGGACTACGAGCAGTACTTC.

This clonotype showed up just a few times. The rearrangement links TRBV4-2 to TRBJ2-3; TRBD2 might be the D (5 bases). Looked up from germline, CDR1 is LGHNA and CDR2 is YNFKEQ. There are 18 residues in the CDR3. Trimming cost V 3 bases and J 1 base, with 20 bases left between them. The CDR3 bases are TGTGCCAGCAGCCAGCCGCTAGGGCTAGCTCACCGCACAGATACGCAGTATTTT. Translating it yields CASSQPLGLAHRTDTQYF.

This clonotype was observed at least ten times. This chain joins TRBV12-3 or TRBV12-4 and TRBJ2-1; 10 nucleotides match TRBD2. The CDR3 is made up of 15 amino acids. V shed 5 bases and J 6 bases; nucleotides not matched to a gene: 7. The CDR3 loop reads CASSPGLATSNEQFF. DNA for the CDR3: TGTGCCAGCAGTCCGGGACTAGCGACTTCCAATGAGCAGTTCTTC.

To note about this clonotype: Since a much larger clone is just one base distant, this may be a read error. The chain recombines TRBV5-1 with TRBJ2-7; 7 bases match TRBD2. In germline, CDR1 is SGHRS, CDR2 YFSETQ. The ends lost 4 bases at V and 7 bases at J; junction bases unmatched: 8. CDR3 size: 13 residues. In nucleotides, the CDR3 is TGCGCCAGCAGCCTTAGCGGGCTGAATGAGCAGTACTTC. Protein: CASSLSGLNEQYF. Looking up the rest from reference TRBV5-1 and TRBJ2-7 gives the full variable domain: KAGVTQTPRYLIKTRGQQVTLSCSPISGHRSVSWYQQTPGQGLQFLFEYFSETQRNKGNFPGRFSGRQFSNSRSEMNVSTLELGDSALYLCASSLSGLNEQYFGPGTRLTVT.

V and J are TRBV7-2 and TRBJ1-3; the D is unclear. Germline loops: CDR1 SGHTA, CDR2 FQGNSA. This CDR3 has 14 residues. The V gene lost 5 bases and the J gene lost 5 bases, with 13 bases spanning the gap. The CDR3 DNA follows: TGTGCCAGCAGCCCCGACAATTATAGAAACACCATATATTTT. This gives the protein CASSPDNYRNTIYF.

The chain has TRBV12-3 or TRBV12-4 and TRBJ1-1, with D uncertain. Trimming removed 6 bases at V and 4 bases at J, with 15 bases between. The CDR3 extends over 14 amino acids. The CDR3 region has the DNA TGTGCCAGCAGCCCCCGGTGGGTGGGCACTGAAGCTTTCTTT. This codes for CASSPRWVGTEAFF.

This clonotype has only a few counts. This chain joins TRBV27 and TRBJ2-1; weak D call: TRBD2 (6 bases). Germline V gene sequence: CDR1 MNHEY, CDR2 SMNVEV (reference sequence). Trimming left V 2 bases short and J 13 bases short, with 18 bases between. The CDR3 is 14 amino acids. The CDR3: CASSLTTSGHVQFF. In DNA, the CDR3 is TGTGCCAGCAGTTTAACGACTAGTGGGCATGTTCAGTTCTTC.

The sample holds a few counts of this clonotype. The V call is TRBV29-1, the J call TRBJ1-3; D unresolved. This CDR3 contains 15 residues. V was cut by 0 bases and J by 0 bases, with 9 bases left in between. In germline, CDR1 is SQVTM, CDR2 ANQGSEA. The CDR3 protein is CSVEDFGVSGNTIYF. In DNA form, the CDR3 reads TGCAGCGTTGAAGATTTTGGAGTCTCTGGAAACACCATATATTTT.

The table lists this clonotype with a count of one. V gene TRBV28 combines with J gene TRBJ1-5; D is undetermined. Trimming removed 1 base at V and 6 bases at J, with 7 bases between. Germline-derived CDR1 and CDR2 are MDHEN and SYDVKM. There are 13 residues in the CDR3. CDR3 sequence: CASSLLRPQPQHF. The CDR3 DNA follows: TGTGCCAGCAGTTTATTACGCCCTCAGCCCCAGCATTTT.

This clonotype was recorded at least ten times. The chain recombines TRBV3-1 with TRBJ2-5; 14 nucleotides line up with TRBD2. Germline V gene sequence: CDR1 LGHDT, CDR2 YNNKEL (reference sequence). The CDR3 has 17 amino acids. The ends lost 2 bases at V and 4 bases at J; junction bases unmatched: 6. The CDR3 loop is CASSQRTSGRKGETQYF. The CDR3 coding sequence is TGTGCCAGCAGCCAACGGACTAGCGGGAGGAAGGGAGAGACCCAGTACTTC.

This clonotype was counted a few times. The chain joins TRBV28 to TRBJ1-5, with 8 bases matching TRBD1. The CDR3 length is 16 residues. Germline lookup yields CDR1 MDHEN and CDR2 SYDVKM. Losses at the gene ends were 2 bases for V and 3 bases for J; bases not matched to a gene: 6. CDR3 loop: CASSLVGQVTNQPQHF. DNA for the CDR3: TGTGCCAGCAGTTTAGTGGGACAGGTCACCAATCAGCCCCAGCATTTT. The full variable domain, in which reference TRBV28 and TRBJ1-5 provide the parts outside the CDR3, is DVKVTQSSRYLVKRTGEKVFLECVQDMDHENMFWYRQDPGLGLRLIYFSYDVKMKEKGDIPEGYSVSREKKERFSLILESASTNQTSMYLCASSLVGQVTNQPQHFGDGTRLSIL.

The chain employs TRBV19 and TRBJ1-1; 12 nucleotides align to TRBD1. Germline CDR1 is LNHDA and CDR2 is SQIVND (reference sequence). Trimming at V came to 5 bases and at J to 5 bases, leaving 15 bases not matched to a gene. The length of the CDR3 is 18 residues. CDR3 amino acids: CASSVTSGTGGWRTEAFF. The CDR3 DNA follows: TGTGCCAGTAGTGTCACCTCCGGGACAGGGGGCTGGAGAACTGAAGCTTTCTTT.

DNA for the CDR3: TGTGCCACAAAAGACAATGAGCAGTTCTTC. Amino acids: CATKDNEQFF. The chain carries TRBV10-3 and TRBJ2-1; D is unresolved. Trimming left V 10 bases short and J 5 bases short, with 6 bases between. The CDR3 runs 10 residues. CDR1 ENHRY and CDR2 SYGVKD come from the germline V gene.

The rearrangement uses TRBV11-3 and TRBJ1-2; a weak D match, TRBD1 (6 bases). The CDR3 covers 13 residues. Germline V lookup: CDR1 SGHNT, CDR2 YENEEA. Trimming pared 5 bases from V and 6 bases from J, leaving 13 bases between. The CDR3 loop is CASSQDSLDGYTF. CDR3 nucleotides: TGTGCCAGCAGCCAGGACAGCCTGGATGGCTACACCTTC.

The CDR3 coding sequence is TGCAGTGCTGGACAGGGCCGAGGCGAAAAACTGTTTTTT. Amino acid sequence: CSAGQGRGEKLFF. The V call is TRBV20-1, the J call TRBJ1-4, with 8 nucleotides matching TRBD1. Looked up from germline, CDR1 is DFQATT and CDR2 is SNEGSKA (reference sequence). V was pared by 5 bases and J by 8 bases, with 7 bases of the junction left unmatched. This CDR3 is 13 amino acids long.

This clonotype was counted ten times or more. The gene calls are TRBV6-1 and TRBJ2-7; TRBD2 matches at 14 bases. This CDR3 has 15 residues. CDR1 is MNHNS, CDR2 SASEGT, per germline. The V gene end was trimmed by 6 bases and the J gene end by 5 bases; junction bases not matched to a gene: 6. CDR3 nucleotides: TGTGCCAGCAGGGAACCGGGACTAGCGGGAGACGAGCAGTACTTC. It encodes CASREPGLAGDEQYF.

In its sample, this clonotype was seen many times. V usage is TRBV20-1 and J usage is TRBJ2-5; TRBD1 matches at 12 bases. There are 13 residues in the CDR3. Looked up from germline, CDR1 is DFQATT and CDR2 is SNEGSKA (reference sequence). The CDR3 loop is CSAGQGAGETQYF. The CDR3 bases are TGCAGCGCGGGACAGGGGGCAGGGGAGACCCAGTACTTC.